Shown below are 5 T cell receptor beta chains from a single sample sequenced in a study of T cells in Graves' hyperthyroidism and ophthalmopathy. It was RNA transcripts that yielded the amplified TCR beta CDR3 regions. Initially, a first-round RT-PCR of the TCR CDR3 employed the HTBI primer set. TCRdb used MiXCR to reprocess the multiplex PCR reads, holding one entry per CDR3 protein. This table holds 330,000 or so distinct CDR3 sequences, 15% to 20% found once. Material for sequencing was blood. The receptor source for this set is a woman in her thirties or forties with Graves' ophthalmopathy.

This clonotype appeared many times. This chain connects TRBV28 to TRBJ2-2, with 8 bases matching TRBD2. V was clipped by 6 bases and J by 4 bases; unmatched bases: 7. Germline CDR1 MDHEN, CDR2 SYDVKM. This CDR3 comprises 15 residues. Here the CDR3 reads CASRPERGPTGELFF. The CDR3 DNA follows: TGTGCCAGCAGACCCGAGCGGGGGCCCACCGGGGAGCTGTTTTTT.

The V call is TRBV11-2, the J call TRBJ1-1; the D is unclear. The V gene's germline CDR1 is SGHAT and CDR2 FQNNGV. V lost 0 bases, J lost 12 bases, and 11 bases lay in between. This CDR3 contains 12 residues. CDR3 bases: TGTGCCAGCAGCTTAGATCAGGTTAGCTCTTTCTTT. It codes for CASSLDQVSSFF.

This clonotype was counted many times. This sequence may be a read error, since a much larger clone differs from it by one base. This chain links TRBV28 with TRBJ1-1; no firm D call. Trimming took off 4 bases at V and 0 bases at J, with 6 bases between the two ends. This CDR3 comprises 13 residues. From germline, CDR1 is MDHEN and CDR2 SYDVKM. CDR3 sequence: CASSSKMNTEAFF. Here the CDR3 DNA reads TGTGCCAGCAGTTCGAAGATGAACACTGAAGCTTTCTTT.

This clonotype was seen many times. The V and J genes are TRBV28 and TRBJ1-2; a possible D gene is TRBD1 (5 bases). This CDR3 comprises 13 residues. V lost 8 bases, J lost 4 bases, and 14 bases lay in between. In germline, CDR1 is MDHEN, CDR2 SYDVKM. As DNA, the CDR3 is TGTGCCAGCTCAGACCGGGACCTCTATGGCTACACCTTC. It is translated as CASSDRDLYGYTF.

This clonotype was observed many times. The genes are TRBV7-3 and TRBJ1-1, with TRBD1 as a possible D gene (6 bases). V shed 5 bases and J shed 5 bases, with 15 bases lying between them. Germline V gene lookup returns CDR1 SGHTA and CDR2 FQGTGA. This CDR3 is built from 14 residues. Written as DNA, the CDR3 is TGTGCCAGCAGCCTGGGGGGGCGGGTGACTGAAGCTTTCTTT. This encodes CASSLGGRVTEAFF.